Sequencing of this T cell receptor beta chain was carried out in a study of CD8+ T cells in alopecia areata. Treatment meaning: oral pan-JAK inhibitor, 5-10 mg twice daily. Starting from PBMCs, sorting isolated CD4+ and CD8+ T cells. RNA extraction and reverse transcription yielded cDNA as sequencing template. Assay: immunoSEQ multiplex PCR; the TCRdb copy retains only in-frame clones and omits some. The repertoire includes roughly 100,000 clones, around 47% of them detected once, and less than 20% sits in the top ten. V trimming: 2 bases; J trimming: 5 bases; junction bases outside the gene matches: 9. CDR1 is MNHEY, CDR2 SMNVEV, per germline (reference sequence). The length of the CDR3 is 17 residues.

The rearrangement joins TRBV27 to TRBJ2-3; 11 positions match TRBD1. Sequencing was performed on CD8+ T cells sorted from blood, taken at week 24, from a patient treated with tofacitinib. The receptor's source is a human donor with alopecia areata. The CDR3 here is CASSLLRTGGWVDTQYF. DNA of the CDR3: TGTGCCAGCAGTTTACTGCGGACAGGGGGCTGGGTAGATACGCAGTATTTT.